This is a list of T cell receptor beta chains from one sample in a study of identical twins. TCRdb redid the calling of the 5' RACE reads with MiXCR, one entry per CDR3 protein. The table lists 1.5 million to 2 million distinct CDR3 sequences, under 35% of them singletons. Sequencing was carried out using cord blood. These receptors came from a newborn girl in good health. CDR3s include the opening cysteine and the closing phenylalanine or tryptophan. The D gene is left open where the match is weak. Not every row has a clone size; where given, it reads once, few, many or a size class.

abundance: -; d_gene: -; v_gene: TRBV12-3/TRBV12-4; j_gene: TRBJ1-1; CDR3aa: CASSPGTSTEAFF; CDR3nt: TGTGCCAGCAGCCCCGGGACAAGCACTGAAGCTTTCTTT
abundance: -; d_gene: -; v_gene: TRBV10-3; j_gene: TRBJ2-3; CDR3aa: CAISERTRDTQYF; CDR3nt: TGTGCCATCAGTGAGAGGACGAGGGATACGCAGTATTTT
abundance: -; d_gene: -; v_gene: TRBV24-1; j_gene: TRBJ2-1; CDR3aa: CATSDRNEQFF; CDR3nt: TGTGCCACCAGTGACCGCAATGAGCAGTTCTTC
abundance: -; d_gene: TRBD2; v_gene: TRBV20-1; j_gene: TRBJ2-1; CDR3aa: CSARAFGTSGGYNEQFF; CDR3nt: TGCAGTGCTAGAGCGTTCGGGACTAGCGGGGGGTACAATGAGCAGTTCTTC
abundance: -; d_gene: -; v_gene: TRBV7-9; j_gene: TRBJ2-7; CDR3aa: CASIRPGLYYNEQYF; CDR3nt: TGTGCCAGCATAAGACCGGGCCTCTATTACAATGAGCAGTACTTC
abundance: -; d_gene: -; v_gene: TRBV6-6; j_gene: TRBJ1-2; CDR3aa: CASSYGFTGGYTF; CDR3nt: TGTGCCAGCAGTTACGGTTTCACAGGAGGCTACACCTTC
abundance: -; d_gene: -; v_gene: TRBV3-1; j_gene: TRBJ2-7; CDR3aa: CASRGGPLSYNEQYF; CDR3nt: TGTGCCAGCAGAGGGGGGCCCCTCTCCTACAATGAGCAGTACTTC
abundance: -; d_gene: TRBD2; v_gene: TRBV5-1; j_gene: TRBJ2-1; CDR3aa: CASSAGGRDEQFF; CDR3nt: TGCGCCAGCAGTGCGGGGGGAAGGGATGAGCAGTTCTTC
abundance: few; d_gene: TRBD2; v_gene: TRBV4-2; j_gene: TRBJ2-1; CDR3aa: CASSQERENYNEQFF; CDR3nt: TGTGCCAGCAGCCAAGAGCGGGAGAACTACAATGAGCAGTTCTTC
abundance: many; d_gene: TRBD2; v_gene: TRBV13; j_gene: TRBJ2-1; CDR3aa: CASSVVGLAVNEQFF; CDR3nt: TGTGCCAGCAGCGTAGTGGGACTAGCGGTAAATGAGCAGTTCTTC
abundance: few; d_gene: TRBD2; v_gene: TRBV7-2; j_gene: TRBJ2-5; CDR3aa: CASSLPGLAAKETQYF; CDR3nt: TGTGCCAGCAGCCTGCCGGGACTAGCGGCTAAAGAGACCCAGTACTTC
abundance: few; d_gene: TRBD2; v_gene: TRBV28; j_gene: TRBJ2-1; CDR3aa: CASSLSTSGSFEQFF; CDR3nt: TGTGCCAGCAGTTTATCGACTAGCGGGAGTTTTGAGCAGTTCTTC
abundance: -; d_gene: TRBD2; v_gene: TRBV10-3; j_gene: TRBJ2-4; CDR3aa: CVISAAPRLAGVGNIQYF; CDR3nt: TGTGTCATCAGTGCGGCCCCCCGACTAGCGGGGGTGGGAAACATTCAGTACTTC
abundance: many; d_gene: -; v_gene: TRBV28; j_gene: TRBJ2-7; CDR3aa: CASSLGSREQYF; CDR3nt: TGTGCCAGCAGTTTAGGGTCGCGGGAGCAGTACTTC
abundance: many; d_gene: -; v_gene: TRBV9; j_gene: TRBJ2-3; CDR3aa: CASSVLLDTQYF; CDR3nt: TGTGCCAGCAGCGTACTGCTGGATACGCAGTATTTT
abundance: -; d_gene: -; v_gene: TRBV15; j_gene: TRBJ1-4; CDR3aa: CATSRDSRYNEKLFF; CDR3nt: TGTGCCACCAGCAGAGACAGTCGGTATAATGAAAAACTGTTTTTT
abundance: -; d_gene: TRBD2; v_gene: TRBV27; j_gene: TRBJ2-3; CDR3aa: CASKVLAGGEDTQYF; CDR3nt: TGTGCCAGCAAAGTACTAGCGGGAGGGGAAGATACGCAGTATTTT
abundance: -; d_gene: -; v_gene: TRBV5-1; j_gene: TRBJ2-5; CDR3aa: CAGSVQGQGIQETQYF; CDR3nt: TGCGCCGGCAGTGTCCAAGGGCAGGGAATACAAGAGACCCAGTACTTC
abundance: few; d_gene: -; v_gene: TRBV6-2/TRBV6-3; j_gene: TRBJ1-2; CDR3aa: CASSYAGTGYTF; CDR3nt: TGTGCCAGCAGTTACGCTGGGACTGGCTACACCTTC
abundance: few; d_gene: -; v_gene: TRBV27; j_gene: TRBJ2-1; CDR3aa: CASSLSVWGNNEQFF; CDR3nt: TGTGCCAGCAGTTTATCGGTTTGGGGGAACAATGAGCAGTTCTTC
abundance: few; d_gene: TRBD1; v_gene: TRBV28; j_gene: TRBJ1-2; CDR3aa: CTSSFGQDLNYGYTF; CDR3nt: TGTACCAGCAGTTTTGGACAGGACCTTAACTATGGCTACACCTTC
abundance: few; d_gene: -; v_gene: TRBV20-1; j_gene: TRBJ1-4; CDR3aa: CSARDFKGGRRSNEKLFF; CDR3nt: TGCAGTGCTAGAGATTTTAAGGGGGGAAGGCGGTCTAATGAAAAACTGTTTTTT
abundance: few; d_gene: -; v_gene: TRBV24-1; j_gene: TRBJ2-5; CDR3aa: CATSDGLAEIQETQYF; CDR3nt: TGTGCCACCAGTGATGGGTTAGCAGAGATCCAAGAGACCCAGTACTTC
abundance: -; d_gene: TRBD1; v_gene: TRBV28; j_gene: TRBJ1-2; CDR3aa: CASSLGDRDDGYTF; CDR3nt: TGTGCCAGCAGTTTAGGGGACAGGGACGATGGCTACACCTTC
abundance: once; d_gene: -; v_gene: TRBV20-1; j_gene: TRBJ1-5; CDR3aa: CSASSGVGGNQPQHF; CDR3nt: TGCAGTGCTAGTTCTGGGGTGGGGGGCAATCAGCCCCAGCATTTT
abundance: -; d_gene: -; v_gene: TRBV2; j_gene: TRBJ2-3; CDR3aa: CASSEDTPGHIDTQYF; CDR3nt: TGTGCCAGCAGTGAAGATACCCCGGGACACATCGATACGCAGTATTTT